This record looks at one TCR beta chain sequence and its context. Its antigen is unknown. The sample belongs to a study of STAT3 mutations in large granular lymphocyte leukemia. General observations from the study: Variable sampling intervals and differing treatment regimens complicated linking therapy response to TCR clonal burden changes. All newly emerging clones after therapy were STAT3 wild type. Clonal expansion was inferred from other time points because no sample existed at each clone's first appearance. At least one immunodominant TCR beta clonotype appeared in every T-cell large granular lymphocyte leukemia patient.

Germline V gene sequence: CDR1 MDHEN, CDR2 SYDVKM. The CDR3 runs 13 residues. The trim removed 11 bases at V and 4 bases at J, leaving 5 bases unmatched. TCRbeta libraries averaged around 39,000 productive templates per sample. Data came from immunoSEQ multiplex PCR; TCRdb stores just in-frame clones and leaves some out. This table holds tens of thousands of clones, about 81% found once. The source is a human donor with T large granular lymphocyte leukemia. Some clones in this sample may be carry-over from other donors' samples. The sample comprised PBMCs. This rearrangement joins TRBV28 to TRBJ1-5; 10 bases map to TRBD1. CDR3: CAGGGQGNQPQHF. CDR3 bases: TGTGCCGGCGGGGGACAGGGGAATCAGCCCCAGCATTTT.